This TCR beta chain comes out of a study of blood T cells in healthy people across ages. Concerning this clonotype itself: What it binds is unknown.

Next came a second PCR, run for roughly 6 to 11 cycles, which used a sample-barcoded 5' primer along with a J-beta primer mix. TCRdb independently ran MiXCR on the 5' RACE reads; one entry per CDR3 protein. Here the sample spans about 640,000 distinct CDR3 sequences, about 54% being singletons. General study results and limits: The CMV status of each donor remained undetermined, and this could have confounded shifts in expanded clonotypes.

The germline V and J ends were trimmed by 7 bases and 7 bases, with 12 bases remaining between them. This CDR3 comprises 12 residues. Germline CDR1 WSHSY, CDR2 SAAADI. The individuals who served as donors were healthy Caucasians living in Russia, aged about 6 to 100. Sequencing used blood. V is TRBV10-2 and J is TRBJ2-3; D might be TRBD1 (5 bases). The receptor comes from a man in his 60s in good health. In nucleotides, the CDR3 is TGCGCCAGCAAACCCCAGGGAAATACGCAGTATTTT. As protein: CASKPQGNTQYF.